The T cell receptor (beta chain) under discussion was sequenced for a study of T-cell reconstitution after alpha-beta-depleted transplantation in children. Findings and caveats of the study: For some patients, TCRbeta diversity was high at day 60 because of recipient T cells and thymic progenitors that survived. Reports say that about two months after transplant, the alpha-beta T cells came out of several hundred graft clones that had expanded.

Unique molecular identifiers tagged the TCRbeta library. TCRdb analysed the PCR reads with MiXCR anew, one entry per CDR3 protein. The table lists some 310,000 distinct CDR3 sequences, approximately 23% of them singletons. Many counts were recorded for this clonotype. Its antigen is undetermined. This CDR3 contains 16 residues. J was trimmed by 0 bases and V by 6 bases; bases with no gene match: 10. The V and J genes are TRBV12-3 or TRBV12-4 and TRBJ2-7; TRBD1 agrees at 8 bases. The sample was PBMCs, mostly from graft donor cells, taken 180 days after TCRalphabeta/CD19-depleted stem cell transplant. The TCR comes from a male patient younger than 18 who had a stem cell transplant for acute lymphoblastic leukemia, so the T cells may come from the graft donor. In DNA form, the CDR3 reads TGTGCCAGCAGACTTACAGGGGGGCGAGGCTCCTACGAGCAGTACTTC. Its translation: CASRLTGGRGSYEQYF.